A single sample is the source of the 19 T cell receptor beta chains below, sequenced in a study of immune heterogeneity within non-small cell lung tumors. The template for each sample was 500 to 700 ng of genomic DNA, which had been extracted from bulk tumor tissue. While surgery was under way, several biopsies spaced far apart were taken per primary tumor. Patients with untreated, newly diagnosed non-small cell lung cancer underwent curative surgery. Using 32 V and 13 J primers, multiplex PCR amplified TCR beta CDR3. TCRdb re-called the multiplex PCR reads with MiXCR, one entry per CDR3 protein. This table holds approximately 21,000 distinct CDR3 sequences, about 29% found once. Sequences were obtained from lung tumor tissue. These receptors came from a man aged 35-49 years with non-small cell lung cancer.

The chain joins TRBV29-1 to TRBJ1-2; D gene unclear. CDR3 length: 10 residues. Germline V gives CDR1 SQVTM, CDR2 ANQGSEA. The germline V and J ends were trimmed by 7 bases and 6 bases, with 9 bases remaining between them. The CDR3 spells CSAGEDGYTF. The DNA of the CDR3 is TGCAGCGCCGGCGAGGATGGCTACACCTTC.

CDR3 nucleotide sequence: TGTGCCAGCAGCTACAAGTCAGAAGCTTTCTTT. Its protein is CASSYKSEAFF. The chain carries TRBV7-9 and TRBJ1-1; D gene ambiguous. The CDR3 sequence is 11 residues long. V lost 4 bases, J lost 8 bases, and 8 bases lay in between. Germline assignment: CDR1 SEHNR and CDR2 FQNEAQ (reference sequence).

Regarding this clonotype: This likely comes from a read error, as the CDR3 has no conserved phenylalanine or tryptophan at its end. The chain links TRBV18 to TRBJ1-2, with 9 bases aligning to TRBD1. Germline assignment: CDR1 KGHSH and CDR2 LQKENI. This CDR3 spans 16 amino acids. Trimming at V came to 3 bases and at J to 1 base, leaving 6 bases not matched to a gene. The CDR3 region has the DNA TGTGCCAGCTCACCGCGACAGGGGGATCGTAACTATGGCTACACCTTA. Residues: CASSPRQGDRNYGYTL.

This clonotype was found many times. The gene calls are TRBV12-3 or TRBV12-4 and TRBJ1-5; 8 nucleotides line up with TRBD1. Trimming cost V 8 bases and J 6 bases; bases outside gene matches: 3. This CDR3 comprises 12 residues. The CDR3 sequence: CASADRGQPQHF. The CDR3 DNA reads as TGTGCCAGCGCCGACAGGGGTCAGCCCCAGCATTTT.

The V call is TRBV18, the J call TRBJ1-1; no definite D call. The ends were cut back, 1 base at V and 0 bases at J, with 12 bases in the middle. CDR3 length: 16 amino acids. CDR1 and CDR2 from the germline V gene are KGHSH and LQKENI. This chain's CDR3 is CASSPRGSQMNTEAFF. The CDR3 coding sequence is TGTGCCAGCTCACCACGAGGTTCACAGATGAACACTGAAGCTTTCTTT.

There are many counts of this clonotype. The V gene is TRBV15, the J gene TRBJ2-2, with D perhaps matching TRBD2 (5 bases). This CDR3 is 15 amino acids long. V was cut by 0 bases and J by 6 bases, with 11 bases left in between. Germline V lookup: CDR1 LNHNV, CDR2 YYDKDF (reference sequence). The CDR3 sequence is CATSRDSAGPGELFF. For the CDR3, the DNA is TGTGCCACCAGCAGAGATTCTGCGGGTCCCGGGGAGCTGTTTTTT.

The chain uses TRBV9 and TRBJ1-6, with a weak D call TRBD1 (6 bases). CDR1 and CDR2 (germline): SGDLS, YYNGEE. Between the trimmed V and J ends, which lost 4 bases and 5 bases, there was a span of 16 bases. This CDR3 has 16 amino acids. In DNA, the CDR3 is TGTGCCAGCAGCTCCTACAGGGCGGGAGATAATTCACCCCTCCACTTT. Translation gives CASSSYRAGDNSPLHF.

There are many counts of this clonotype. The V and J genes are TRBV24-1 and TRBJ2-1; a weak D match, TRBD1 (5 bases). The germline V gene encodes CDR1 KGHDR and CDR2 SFDVKD. V was shortened by 3 bases and J by 10 bases, with 15 bases between the two germline ends. CDR3 length equals 14 residues. The CDR3 loop reads CATSDPGQHNEQFF. In nucleotides, the CDR3 is TGTGCCACCAGTGATCCCGGACAACATAACGAGCAGTTCTTC.

In the case of this clonotype: A much larger clonotype is one base distant, so this may be a read error. The chain carries TRBV11-3 and TRBJ2-7; tentative D call: TRBD1 (6 bases). Per the germline V gene, CDR1 is SGHNT and CDR2 is YENEEA. This CDR3 has 14 amino acids. V was shortened by 6 bases and J by 6 bases, with 18 bases between the two germline ends. CDR3 sequence: CASRLYTGSPEQYF. The CDR3 region has the DNA TGTGCCAGCAGACTCTACACAGGGTCCCCCGAGCAGTACTTC. Full variable domain (missing parts from reference TRBV11-3 and TRBJ2-7): EAGVVQSPRYKIIEKKQPVAFWCNPISGHNTLYWYLQNLGQGPELLIRYENEEAVDDSQLPKDRFSAERLKGVDSTLKIQPAELGDSAVYLCASRLYTGSPEQYFGPGTRLTVT.

This clonotype came up once. A clone one base away is much larger, so this may be a read error. The CDR3 nucleotides are TGTGCCAGCATTACGACAGGGCTTGGCTACACCTTC. Translated: CASITTGLGYTF. The chain couples TRBV6-2 or TRBV6-3 to TRBJ1-2; 7 bases are shared with TRBD1. After removal of 7 bases from V and 7 bases from J, the junction contained 6 bases not matched to a gene. Germline CDR1 MNHEY, CDR2 SVGEGT. CDR3 length: 12 residues.

Judged by abundance, this clonotype is medium-sized. CDR3 loop: CASQTGTGHQPQHF. CDR3 DNA: TGTGCCAGCCAGACCGGGACAGGGCATCAGCCCCAGCATTTT. The J gene is TRBJ1-5, the V gene TRBV19; 9 nucleotides match TRBD1. J lost 5 bases, V lost 9 bases, and 8 bases had no gene match. The CDR3 spans 14 residues. CDR1 LNHDA and CDR2 SQIVND come from the germline V gene (reference sequence).

This clonotype appeared many times. This chain connects TRBV24-1 to TRBJ2-2; perhaps TRBD1 as D (6 bases). Germline loops: CDR1 KGHDR, CDR2 SFDVKD. Deletions cut 5 bases from V and 2 bases from J, with 11 bases between. The CDR3 is made up of 15 amino acids. DNA for the CDR3: TGTGCCACCAGTGCACCTGGGGGCAACACCGGGGAGCTGTTTTTT. Translated, it gives CATSAPGGNTGELFF.

In this sample, this clonotype turned up a few times. V usage is TRBV2 and J usage is TRBJ1-3; 9 bases are shared with TRBD1. The V and J ends lost 6 bases and 2 bases, in that order; junction bases with no gene match: 2. This CDR3 has 14 amino acids. Germline assignment: CDR1 SNHLY and CDR2 FYNNEI. The CDR3 spells CASSGTGTGNTIYF. CDR3 sequence (DNA): TGTGCCAGCAGCGGGACAGGGACTGGAAACACCATATATTTT. Combining the CDR3 with reference TRBV2 and TRBJ1-3 gives the whole variable domain EPEVTQTPSHQVTQMGQEVILRCVPISNHLYFYWYRQILGQKVEFLVSFYNNEISEKSEIFDDQFSVERPDGSNFTLKIRSTKLEDSAMYFCASSGTGTGNTIYFGEGSWLTVV.

Note on this clonotype: This may stem from a read error, because a much larger clone lies one nucleotide away. The chain combines TRBV27 with TRBJ2-1; possibly TRBD2 for D (6 bases). Germline CDR1 reads MNHEY; CDR2 reads SMNVEV (reference sequence). The CDR3 has 14 residues. V lost 11 bases, J lost 4 bases, and 18 bases lay in between. Here the CDR3 reads CAVKRVGGYNEQFF. In DNA, the CDR3 is TGTGCCGTCAAGCGGGTGGGCGGTTACAATGAGCAGTTCTTC.

A few counts support this clonotype. This chain joins TRBV20-1 and TRBJ1-4; D might be TRBD1 (5 bases). V lost 0 bases and J 12 bases, leaving 20 bases between the germline ends. The germline V gene encodes CDR1 DFQATT and CDR2 SNEGSKA (reference sequence). The CDR3 has 15 amino acids. CDR3 coding DNA: TGCAGTGCTAGAGATGGGGCGCGTCGTGGGGTGGAACTGTTTTTT. Protein product: CSARDGARRGVELFF.

The chain carries TRBV4-2 and TRBJ1-5; no firm D call. Germline V gene sequence: CDR1 LGHNA, CDR2 YNFKEQ. CDR3 length equals 15 residues. The V gene lost 0 bases and the J gene lost 6 bases, with 12 bases spanning the gap. In DNA, the CDR3 is TGTGCCAGCAGCCAAGAAGAAGGTTCTACTCAGCCCCAGCATTTT. This codes for CASSQEEGSTQPQHF.

This clonotype rates as medium-sized. V usage is TRBV10-3 and J usage is TRBJ2-3, with 8 positions matching TRBD2. Germline loops: CDR1 ENHRY, CDR2 SYGVKD. There are 16 residues in the CDR3. Trimming at V came to 3 bases and at J to 5 bases, leaving 10 bases not matched to a gene. CDR3 amino acids: CAISESSGRLRDTQYF. CDR3 coding DNA: TGTGCCATCAGTGAATCGAGCGGGAGACTCAGAGATACGCAGTATTTT.

Only a few counts were recorded for this clonotype. The chain's CDR3 is CASSSPQGRQFF. CDR3 bases: TGTGCCAGCAGCTCCCCACAGGGGAGGCAGTTCTTC. The rearrangement joins TRBV11-2 to TRBJ2-1; 7 bases line up with TRBD1. This CDR3 contains 12 residues. Germline trimming cut 4 bases from V and 12 bases from J; bases unmatched to any gene: 6. Germline CDR1 and CDR2: SGHAT and FQNNGV.

The chain links TRBV6-5 to TRBJ1-2; 9 nucleotides align to TRBD1. The germline V gene encodes CDR1 MNHEY and CDR2 SVGAGI. The CDR3 contains 16 residues. V gave up 0 bases and J gave up 4 bases; unmatched junction bases: 6. This chain's CDR3 is CASSYSGTGFGYGYTF. DNA for the CDR3: TGTGCCAGCAGTTACTCTGGGACAGGGTTCGGCTATGGCTACACCTTC.